This T cell receptor beta chain came from a study of blood T cell repertoires in COVID-19. About the research overall: The origin of the acute and convalescent COVID-19 samples was the United States, Italy and Spain. PBMCs, B-cell-depleted T cells, or T cells were the source of the cDNA or gDNA that made up the material.

Germline V gives CDR1 LNHDA, CDR2 SQIVND (reference sequence). The CDR3 totals 17 residues. Germline trimming cut 4 bases from V and 2 bases from J; bases unmatched to any gene: 7. In the original processing: Estimation of nucleated cell counts was performed using reference gene primer amplification. Produced via immunoSEQ multiplex PCR; TCRdb's table is partial and in-frame only. The V and J calls and clone size come from that table; D and trimming were worked out from the DNA. The sample includes some 190,000 clones, approximately 86% of them seen just once. This clonotype was obtained from a woman older than 75 with active or convalescent COVID-19. Sample: peripheral blood. The chain links TRBV19 to TRBJ2-3; TRBD2 agrees at 12 bases. The DNA for the CDR3 is TGTGCCAGTAGTAAGCGAGGACTAGCGGGGCCCACAGATACGCAGTATTTT. This sequence encodes CASSKRGLAGPTDTQYF.